This T cell receptor (beta chain) came from a study of control samples from healthy donors and cancer patients (dated by TCRdb to the early 2020s). In the case of this clone: Which antigen it targets is not known. Per-base quality was not reported, and no clone a single base away is much larger than it.

CDR1 and CDR2 (KGHSY, FQNENV) derive from the germline V gene. From the cysteine through the phenylalanine, the CDR3 covers 14 amino acids. Only the CDR3 DNA stays, 42 bases, in frame from base 1. V drops 1 base and J drops 2 bases, leaving 9 bases in between. Libraries came from the immunoSEQ multiplex PCR assay. In its TCRdb copy, this immuneACCESS table keeps in-frame sequences only and misses some clones. Where compared with another copy, unresolved V genes explain less than half of these, and the others have no known cause. For this sample there are 110,000 to 150,000 clones; about 90% appear just once. Under 9% of the sample is in the top ten clones.

This chain joins TRBV16 to TRBJ2-7, with no confident D gene call. The sequenced sample consisted of blood. The clonotype originates from a man aged 18-30 years in good health. The CDR3 here reads CASSQLKIPYEQYF. The nucleotide sequence reads TGTGCCAGCAGCCAATTGAAGATCCCCTACGAGCAGTACTTC.